The following is a TCR beta chain sequence with its context. TCRdb analysed the RACE reads with MiXCR anew, one entry per CDR3 protein. This table holds about 78,000 distinct CDR3 sequences, 6.5% to 10% found once. This sample's time point: patch test 2, 6 weeks after DPC sensitization. Treatment here: therapeutic diphenylcyclopropenone sensitization with weekly scalp DPC. Non-pregnant alopecia patients aged 18 to 70, suitable for DPC therapy. This sample is drawn from a study of human T cells and chemical hapten exposure. With 7 bases removed from V and 6 bases from J, the gap between germline ends came to 16 bases. CDR1 and CDR2 (germline): MNHEY, SVGEGT. The CDR3 totals 13 residues.

The sequence came from a woman aged 45-65 years with alopecia areata. Some clones in this sample may be carry-over from other donors' samples. The J gene is TRBJ2-7, the V gene TRBV6-2 or TRBV6-3, with D perhaps matching TRBD2 (7 bases). The sequenced sample was whole blood, obtained in connection with sensitization to the hapten diphenylcyclopropenone (DPC). CDR3 sequence: CASNPWGGLEQYF. The CDR3 DNA is TGTGCCAGCAATCCGTGGGGGGGCCTCGAGCAGTACTTC.